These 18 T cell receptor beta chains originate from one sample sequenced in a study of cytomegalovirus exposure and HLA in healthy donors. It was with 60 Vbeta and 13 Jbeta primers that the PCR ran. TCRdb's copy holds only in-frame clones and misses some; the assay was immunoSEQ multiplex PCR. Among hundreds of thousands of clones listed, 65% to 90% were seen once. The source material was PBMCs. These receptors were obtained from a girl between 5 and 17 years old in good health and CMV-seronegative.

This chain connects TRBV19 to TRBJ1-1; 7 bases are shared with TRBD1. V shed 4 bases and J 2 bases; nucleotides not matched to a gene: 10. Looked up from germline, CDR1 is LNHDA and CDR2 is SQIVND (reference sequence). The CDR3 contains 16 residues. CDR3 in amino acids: CASSRGRRGLNTEAFF. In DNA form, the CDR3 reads TGTGCCAGTAGTAGGGGTAGAAGGGGGCTCAACACTGAAGCTTTCTTT.

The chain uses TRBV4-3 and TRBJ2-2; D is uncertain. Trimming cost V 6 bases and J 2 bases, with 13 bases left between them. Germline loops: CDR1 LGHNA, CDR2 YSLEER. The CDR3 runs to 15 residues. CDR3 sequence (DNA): TGCGCCAGCAGTTATCTGCTACTTAACACCGGGGAGCTGTTTTTT. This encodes CASSYLLLNTGELFF.

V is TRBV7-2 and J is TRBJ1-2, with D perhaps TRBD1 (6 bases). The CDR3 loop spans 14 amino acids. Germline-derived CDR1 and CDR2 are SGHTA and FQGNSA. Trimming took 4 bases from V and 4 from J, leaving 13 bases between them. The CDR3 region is CASSYQQGTYGYTF. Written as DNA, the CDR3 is TGTGCCAGCAGCTACCAACAGGGAACCTATGGCTACACCTTC.

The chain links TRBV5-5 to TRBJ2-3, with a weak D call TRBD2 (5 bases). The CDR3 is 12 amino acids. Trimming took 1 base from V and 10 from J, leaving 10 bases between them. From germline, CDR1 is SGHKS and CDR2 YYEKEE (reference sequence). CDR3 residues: CASSLPTEAQYF. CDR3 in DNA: TGTGCCAGCAGCTTGCCGACGGAGGCGCAGTATTTT.

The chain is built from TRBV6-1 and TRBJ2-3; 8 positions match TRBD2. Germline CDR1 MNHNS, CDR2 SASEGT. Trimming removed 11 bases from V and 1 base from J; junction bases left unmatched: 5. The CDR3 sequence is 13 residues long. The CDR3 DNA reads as TGTGCCGTCGGGAGGGACCGCACAGATACGCAGTATTTT. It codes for CAVGRDRTDTQYF.

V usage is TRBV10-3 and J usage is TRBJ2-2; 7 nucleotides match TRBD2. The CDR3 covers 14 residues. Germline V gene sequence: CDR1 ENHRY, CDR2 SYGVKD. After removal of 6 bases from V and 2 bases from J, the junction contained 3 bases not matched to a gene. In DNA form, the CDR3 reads TGTGCCATCAGCCGAGCGGGAAACACCGGGGAGCTGTTTTTT. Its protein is CAISRAGNTGELFF.

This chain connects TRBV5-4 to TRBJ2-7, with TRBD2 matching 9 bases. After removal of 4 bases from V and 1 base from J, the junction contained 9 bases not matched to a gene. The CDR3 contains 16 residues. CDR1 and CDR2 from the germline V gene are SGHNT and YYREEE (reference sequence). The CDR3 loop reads CASSALSGGLSYEQYF. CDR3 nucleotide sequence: TGTGCCAGCAGCGCCCTAAGCGGGGGGCTGTCCTACGAGCAGTACTTC.

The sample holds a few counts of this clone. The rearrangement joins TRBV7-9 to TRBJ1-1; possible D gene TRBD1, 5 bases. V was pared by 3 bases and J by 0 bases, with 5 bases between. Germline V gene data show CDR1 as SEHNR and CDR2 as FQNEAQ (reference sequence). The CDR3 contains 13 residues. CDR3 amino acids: CASSLDMNTEAFF. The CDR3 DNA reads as TGTGCCAGCAGCTTGGACATGAACACTGAAGCTTTCTTT.

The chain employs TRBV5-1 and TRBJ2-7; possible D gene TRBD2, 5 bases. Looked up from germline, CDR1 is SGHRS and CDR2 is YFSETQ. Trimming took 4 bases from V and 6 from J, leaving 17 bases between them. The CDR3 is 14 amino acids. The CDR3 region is CASSPSEPGGEQYF. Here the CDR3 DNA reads TGCGCCAGCAGCCCCAGTGAACCCGGAGGCGAGCAGTACTTC.

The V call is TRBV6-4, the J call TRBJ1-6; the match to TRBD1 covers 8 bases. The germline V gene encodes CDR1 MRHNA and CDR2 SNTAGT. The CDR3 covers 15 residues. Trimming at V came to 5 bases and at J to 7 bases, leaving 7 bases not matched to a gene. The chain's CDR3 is CASSLQGEGNSPLHF. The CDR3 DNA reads TGTGCCAGCAGTCTACAGGGGGAAGGAAATTCACCCCTCCACTTT.

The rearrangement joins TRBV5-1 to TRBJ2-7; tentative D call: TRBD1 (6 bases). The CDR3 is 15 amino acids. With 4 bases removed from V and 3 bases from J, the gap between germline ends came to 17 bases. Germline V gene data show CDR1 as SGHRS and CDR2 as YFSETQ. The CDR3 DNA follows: TGCGCCAGCAGCCCCCAGGGGCGTCAGGGCTACGAGCAGTACTTC. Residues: CASSPQGRQGYEQYF.

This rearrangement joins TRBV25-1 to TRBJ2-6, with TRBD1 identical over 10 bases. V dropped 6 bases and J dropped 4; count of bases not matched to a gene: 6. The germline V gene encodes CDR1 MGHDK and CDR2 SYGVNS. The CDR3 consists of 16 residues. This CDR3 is CASRRDRGSGANVLTF. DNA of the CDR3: TGTGCCAGCAGACGGGACAGGGGCTCCGGGGCCAACGTCCTGACTTTC.

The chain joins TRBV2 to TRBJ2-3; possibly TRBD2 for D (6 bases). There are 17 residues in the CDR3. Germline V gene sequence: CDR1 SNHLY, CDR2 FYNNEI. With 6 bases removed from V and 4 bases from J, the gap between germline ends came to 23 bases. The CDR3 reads CASRVQIRETYADTQYF. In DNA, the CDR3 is TGTGCCAGCAGGGTTCAAATCCGGGAGACCTACGCAGATACGCAGTATTTT.

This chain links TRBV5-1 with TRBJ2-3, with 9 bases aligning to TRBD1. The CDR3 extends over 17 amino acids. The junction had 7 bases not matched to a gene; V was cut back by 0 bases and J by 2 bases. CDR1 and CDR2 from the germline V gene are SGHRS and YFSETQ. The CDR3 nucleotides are TGCGCCAGCAGCTTGGCCCTGGGACAGGGAATCACAGATACGCAGTATTTT. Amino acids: CASSLALGQGITDTQYF.

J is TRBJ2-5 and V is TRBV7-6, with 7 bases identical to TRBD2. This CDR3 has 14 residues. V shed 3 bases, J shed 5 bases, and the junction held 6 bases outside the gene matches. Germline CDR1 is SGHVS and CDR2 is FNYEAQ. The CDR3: CASSLSGAGETQYF. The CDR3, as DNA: TGTGCCAGCAGCTTGAGCGGGGCAGGGGAGACCCAGTACTTC.

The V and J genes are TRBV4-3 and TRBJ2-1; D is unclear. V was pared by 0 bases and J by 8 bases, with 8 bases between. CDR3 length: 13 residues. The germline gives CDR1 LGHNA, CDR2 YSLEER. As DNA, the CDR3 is TGCGCCAGCAGCCAAGACCCACGAGATGAGCAGTTCTTC. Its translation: CASSQDPRDEQFF.

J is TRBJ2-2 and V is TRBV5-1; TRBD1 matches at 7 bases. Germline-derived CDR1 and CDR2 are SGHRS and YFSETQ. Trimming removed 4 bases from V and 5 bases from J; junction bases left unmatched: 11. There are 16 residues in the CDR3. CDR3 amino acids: CASSEGLPRGTGELFF. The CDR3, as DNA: TGCGCCAGCAGCGAAGGTCTACCCAGGGGGACCGGGGAGCTGTTTTTT.

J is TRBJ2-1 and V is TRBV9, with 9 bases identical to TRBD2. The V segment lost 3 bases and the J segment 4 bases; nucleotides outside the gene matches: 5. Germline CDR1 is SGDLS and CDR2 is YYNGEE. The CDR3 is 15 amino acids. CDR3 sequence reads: CASSASGDLYNEQFF. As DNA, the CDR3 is TGTGCCAGCAGCGCTAGCGGGGATCTTTACAATGAGCAGTTCTTC.